This T cell receptor beta chain was found in a study of cytomegalovirus exposure and HLA in healthy donors. Vbeta (60) and Jbeta (13) primers were used in the PCR. Clones were sequenced by immunoSEQ multiplex PCR, and TCRdb holds only the in-frame ones, with some missing. This table holds roughly 120,000 clones, around two thirds found once. Concerning this clone itself: Its target is not known.

The CDR3 spans 17 residues. Germline V gives CDR1 SGHAT, CDR2 FQNNGV. Trimming at V came to 5 bases and at J to 1 base, leaving 10 bases not matched to a gene. The study's findings and limits: Earlier results showed most TCR beta V segments being productive about 90% or about 30% of the time.

The chain recombines TRBV11-2 with TRBJ2-1; 8 nucleotides match TRBD1. The clonotype originates from a man in his 60s in good health and CMV-seropositive. The sample consisted of PBMCs. Written as DNA, the CDR3 is TGTGCCAGCAGCCCAGGACAGGGAAGGACTTCCTACAATGAGCAGTTCTTC. Protein product: CASSPGQGRTSYNEQFF.